This T cell receptor beta chain was sequenced for a study of control samples from healthy donors and cancer patients. The data were produced by immunoSEQ multiplex PCR, yet TCRdb's version contains in-frame clones alone and is incomplete. The sample has around 80,000 clones, about nine tenths seen once. Sequencing was carried out using blood. This clonotype was obtained from a man aged 45-65 years in good health.

The DNA of the CDR3 is TGCGCCAGCAGTGAGACCCCCGGGGGGGCAAACACCGGGGAGCTGTTTTTT. This encodes CASSETPGGANTGELFF. The V call is TRBV10-1, the J call TRBJ2-2; 8 bases fit TRBD2. The V gene's germline CDR1 is WNHNN and CDR2 SYGVQD (reference sequence). J was trimmed by 2 bases and V by 2 bases; bases with no gene match: 7. The CDR3 loop spans 17 amino acids.